These 25 T cell receptor beta chains share one sample of origin, sequenced in a study of kidney transplant recipient with SARS-CoV-2 infection. MiXCR, run by TCRdb on the reads, gives a single entry per CDR3 protein. The sample has some 220,000 distinct CDR3 sequences, around 28% seen once; the top ten hold under 9.5%. Sequencing was performed on a blood sample, taken at baseline and on roughly day 110 from a kidney transplant recipient. All receptors come from a male patient between 25 and 39 years old who had COVID-19 and was a kidney transplant recipient. Certain T cells may be donor cells from the graft.

Points on this clonotype: A clone one base away is much larger, so this may be a read error. The DNA of the CDR3 is TGTACCAGCAGCTTAGGACTAGCGGACACTTACAATGAGCAGTTCTTC. It yields the protein CTSSLGLADTYNEQFF. The chain has TRBV7-9 and TRBJ2-1; 10 nucleotides agree with TRBD2. The germline V gene encodes CDR1 SEHNR and CDR2 FQNEAQ (reference sequence). This CDR3 is built from 16 residues.

This clonotype was observed many times. J is TRBJ2-3 and V is TRBV6-1, with D hard to call. Germline V gives CDR1 MNHNS, CDR2 SASEGT. V lost 0 bases and J lost 8, with 12 bases in between. The CDR3 sequence is 14 residues long. Here the CDR3 reads CASSEARGFGTQYF. CDR3 coding DNA: TGTGCCAGCAGTGAAGCTCGCGGTTTCGGTACGCAGTATTTT.

This clonotype showed up many times. The CDR3 bases are TGTGCCAGCAGCTTGAGGGCCGGGGAGCTGTTTTTT. Translated: CASSLRAGELFF. V is TRBV7-2 and J is TRBJ2-2, with a possible D match to TRBD2 (5 bases). The V gene's germline CDR1 is SGHTA and CDR2 FQGNSA. The CDR3 extends over 12 amino acids. V lost 3 bases, J lost 6 bases, and 5 bases lay in between.

This clonotype has a count of ten or more. The chain combines TRBV11-2 with TRBJ1-2; D unresolved. V shed 5 bases and J shed 4 bases, with 23 bases lying between them. This CDR3 has 17 amino acids. CDR1 is SGHAT, CDR2 FQNNGV, per germline. Here the CDR3 DNA reads TGTGCCAGCAGCACTCGTCGAACAAGCAGAAAGACCTATGGCTACACCTTC. This encodes CASSTRRTSRKTYGYTF.

Details on this clonotype: A clone one base away is much larger, so this may be a read error. The conserved phenylalanine or tryptophan normally closing the CDR3 is absent here, so this likely arose from a read error. J is TRBJ1-1 and V is TRBV23-1, with D hard to call. TRBV23-1 is placed among ORFs of uncertain function. The CDR3 spans 9 residues. Trimming left V 6 bases short and J 6 bases short, with 2 bases between. The CDR3 coding sequence is TGCGCCAGCAGCCCTGAAGCTTTCCTT. Its protein product is CASSPEAFL.

This clonotype was found many times. The V gene is TRBV4-2, the J gene TRBJ2-7; D unclear. The V end was cut by 4 bases, the J end by 6 bases, with 22 bases between. Looked up from germline, CDR1 is LGHNA and CDR2 is YNFKEQ. CDR3 length equals 16 residues. CDR3 residues: CASSPAPKGFLGEQYF. CDR3 coding DNA: TGTGCCAGCAGCCCAGCCCCAAAAGGGTTTCTGGGCGAGCAGTACTTC.

The CDR3 sequence is CSAKPLPGTGGWEYEQYF. In nucleotides, the CDR3 is TGCAGTGCTAAGCCCCTACCCGGGACAGGTGGGTGGGAGTACGAGCAGTACTTC. The chain employs TRBV20-1 and TRBJ2-7; 8 positions match TRBD1. This CDR3 region has 18 residues. With V trimmed by 4 bases and J by 4 bases, 21 bases remained unmatched. Germline V gene data show CDR1 as DFQATT and CDR2 as SNEGSKA (reference sequence).

This clonotype was recorded a few times. The rearrangement joins TRBV3-2 to TRBJ2-3; TRBD1 is taken as the D call from the table, unchecked against the DNA. TRBV3-2 is assigned pseudogene status. The CDR3 is 13 amino acids. The CDR3 DNA reads as TGTGCCAGCAGCCGACAGAGCACAGATACGCAGTATTTT. Its translation is CASSRQSTDTQYF.

With respect to this clonotype: This sequence may be a read error, since a much larger clone differs from it by one base. This chain connects TRBV30 to TRBJ2-5; weak D call: TRBD1 (5 bases). In germline, CDR1 is GTSNPN, CDR2 SVGIG (reference sequence). The CDR3 runs 13 residues. DNA for the CDR3: TGTACCTGGAGTTCCGACAGTTTAGAGACCCAGTACTTC. It is translated as CTWSSDSLETQYF.

Many counts were recorded for this clonotype. The gene calls are TRBV5-4 and TRBJ1-2; D remains unclear. The CDR3 extends over 15 amino acids. Trimming cost V 10 bases and J 4 bases, with 23 bases left between them. In germline, CDR1 is SGHNT, CDR2 YYREEE (reference sequence). DNA for the CDR3: TGTGCCGCTATCAACGTACCAGGAAAGACCTATGGCTACACCTTC. Translating it yields CAAINVPGKTYGYTF.

A word on this clonotype: This may come from a read error, since a much larger clone is one base off. V gene TRBV12-5 combines with J gene TRBJ1-2; D perhaps matches TRBD1 (5 bases). The ends were cut back, 4 bases at V and 4 bases at J, with 22 bases in the middle. This CDR3 comprises 17 residues. CDR1 LGHNT and CDR2 FRNRAP come from the germline V gene. For the CDR3, the DNA is TGTGCTAGTGGTTATGTGTCTTTGCAGGGAGAGACCTATGGCTACACCTTC. Encoded protein: CASGYVSLQGETYGYTF.

About this clonotype itself: With a much larger clone just one base away, this may be a read error. V and J are TRBV12-3 or TRBV12-4 and TRBJ1-5; the D gene is possibly TRBD1 (6 bases). V was trimmed by 8 bases and J by 3 bases, leaving 17 bases between them. The CDR3 consists of 15 residues. The CDR3 protein is CASLEETGSNQPQHF. Written as DNA, the CDR3 is TGTGCCAGCCTCGAAGAGACAGGTTCCAATCAGCCCCAGCATTTT.

This clonotype was counted a few times. The chain joins TRBV4-3 to TRBJ2-3; TRBD2 matches 7 bases. The CDR3 length is 16 residues. Losses at the gene ends were 2 bases for V and 0 bases for J; bases not matched to a gene: 5. CDR1 and CDR2 (germline): LGHNA, YSLEER. The CDR3 nucleotides read TGCGCCAGCAGCCAAACTAGCGCCGGTAGCACAGATACGCAGTATTTT. Translating gives CASSQTSAGSTDTQYF.

This clonotype was seen at least ten times. The chain uses TRBV6-2 or TRBV6-3 and TRBJ1-2; the D is unclear. This CDR3 has 15 amino acids. Germline CDR1 reads MNHEY; CDR2 reads SVGEGT. Trimming pared 2 bases from V and 7 bases from J, leaving 17 bases between. CDR3 DNA sequence: TGTGCCAGCAGTTACGGGCGGACCCCAGCCAGTGGCTACACCTTC. It specifies CASSYGRTPASGYTF.

Concerning this clonotype: This clone may be a read error of a much larger clone one base away. V gene TRBV7-9 combines with J gene TRBJ2-1; D gene unclear. Germline lookup yields CDR1 SEHNR and CDR2 FQNEAQ (reference sequence). The CDR3 covers 11 residues. CDR3 residues: CASGLRFEQFF. DNA for the CDR3: TGTGCCAGCGGCTTACGATTTGAGCAGTTCTTC.

There are a few counts of this clonotype. J is TRBJ1-2 and V is TRBV10-1; D gene uncertain. The CDR3 has 17 amino acids. Germline CDR1 is WNHNN and CDR2 is SYGVQD (reference sequence). Trimming removed 2 bases at V and 4 bases at J, with 20 bases between. CDR3 sequence reads: CASSEEIRSRKTYGYTF. The DNA for the CDR3 is TGCGCCAGCAGTGAGGAGATAAGATCGCGAAAGACCTATGGCTACACCTTC.

This clonotype was seen a few times. The chain links TRBV12-3 or TRBV12-4 to TRBJ2-1, with TRBD2 identical over 7 bases. The CDR3 is 11 amino acids. CDR3 residues: CATGGYNEQFF. CDR3 bases: TGTGCGACGGGGGGTTACAATGAGCAGTTCTTC.

The CDR3 loop is CASSAVDSHGRTYGYTF. The CDR3 bases are TGTGCCAGCAGTGCCGTAGACTCACACGGAAGGACCTATGGCTACACCTTC. The chain uses TRBV6-4 and TRBJ1-2; no definite D call. The germline CDR1 and CDR2 sequences are MRHNA and SNTAGT. V lost 4 bases and J lost 4, with 22 bases in between. This CDR3 has 17 amino acids.

This clonotype showed up just once. Since a much larger clone is just one base distant, this may be a read error. The V call is TRBV7-6, the J call TRBJ2-1; perhaps D is TRBD1 or TRBD2 (5 bases each). Trimming stripped 5 bases from V and 2 bases from J, with 13 bases between. The germline gives CDR1 SGHVS, CDR2 FNYEAQ. This CDR3 comprises 15 residues. CDR3 DNA: TGTGCCAGCAGCCGGGGACCAGACACCTACAATGAGCAGTTCTTC. It specifies CASSRGPDTYNEQFF.

The chain has TRBV5-1 and TRBJ1-2; no firm D call. Germline CDR1 and CDR2: SGHRS and YFSETQ. Trimming left V 7 bases short and J 4 bases short, with 23 bases between. The CDR3 contains 16 residues. The CDR3: CASRILSVRKTYGYTF. As DNA, the CDR3 is TGCGCCAGCCGAATCTTATCGGTTCGAAAGACCTATGGCTACACCTTC.

Comment on this clonotype: A much larger clone lies a single base off, so this may be a read error. This is likely a read error, given that the CDR3 carries no conserved phenylalanine or tryptophan at its end. The rearrangement links TRBV6-8 to TRBJ1-2; D unclear. The CDR3 loop spans 17 amino acids. The germline V and J ends were trimmed by 5 bases and 4 bases, with 23 bases remaining between them. Per the germline V gene, CDR1 is MNHGY and CDR2 is SAAAGT. Here the CDR3 reads CASSQEARSRKTYGYTL. The CDR3 DNA follows: TGTGCCAGCAGTCAGGAGGCACGCTCTAGAAAGACCTATGGCTACACCCTC.

This clonotype occurred many times. The V call is TRBV6-4, the J call TRBJ2-7; TRBD1 agrees at 9 bases. From germline, CDR1 is MRHNA and CDR2 SNTAGT. The ends lost 7 bases at V and 3 bases at J; junction bases unmatched: 4. There are 13 residues in the CDR3. Written as DNA, the CDR3 is TGTGCCAGCATGGGGACAGGGCTCTACGAGCAGTACTTC. Its protein product is CASMGTGLYEQYF.

This clonotype appeared many times. The genes are TRBV5-1 and TRBJ2-7, with D possibly matching TRBD2 (5 bases). Germline values: CDR1 SGHRS, CDR2 YFSETQ. CDR3 length: 13 amino acids. Trimming took off 1 base at V and 2 bases at J, with 7 bases between the two ends. The CDR3 spells CASSLPGTYEQYF. The CDR3 DNA sequence: TGCGCCAGCAGCTTGCCGGGGACCTACGAGCAGTACTTC.

This clonotype was seen ten or more times. The rearrangement joins TRBV3-1 to TRBJ2-2; D gene uncertain. The V gene's germline CDR1 is LGHDT and CDR2 YNNKEL (reference sequence). The length of the CDR3 is 18 residues. V lost 5 bases, J lost 5 bases, and 24 bases lay in between. In nucleotides, the CDR3 is TGTGCCAGCAGCAAGCGCTGTCCCATTTCAGGCTTGACCGGGGAGCTGTTTTTT. Its protein is CASSKRCPISGLTGELFF.

Note on this clonotype: Since a much larger clone is just one base distant, this may be a read error. The V and J genes are TRBV24-1 and TRBJ2-1; TRBD2 aligns across 11 bases. This CDR3 contains 17 residues. From germline, CDR1 is KGHDR and CDR2 SFDVKD. With 5 bases clipped from V and 3 bases from J, the junction kept 8 bases outside the gene matches. Written as DNA, the CDR3 is TGTGCCACCAGTGCTAGCGGGAGGCCCGCCCGCTACAATGAGCAGTTCTTC. It codes for CATSASGRPARYNEQFF.